This T cell receptor beta chain originates from a study of T cell responses to AZD1222 COVID-19 vaccine. Study-level points and caveats: Without day 14 samples, only post-peak T cell repertoires were studied. Unmutated variant regions reportedly attract nearly half of all spike-specific TCRs. Vaccine-related CD4 TCRs covered spike, predominating at 160-218 and 743-854.

Germline V CDR1 and CDR2: MNHNY, SVGAGI (reference sequence). Trimming took 0 bases from V and 0 from J, leaving 12 bases between them. CDR3 length equals 16 residues. The table came from immunoSEQ multiplex PCR; TCRdb's copy has only in-frame clones and leaves some out. The profile shows about 200,000 clones, 85% to 95% of them singletons. Worth noting for this clone: What it recognizes is unknown.

This clonotype was sampled from an adult who received the AZD1222 COVID-19 vaccine. Sequencing used peripheral blood, obtained 28 days after the second AZD1222 dose. The rearrangement joins TRBV6-6 to TRBJ2-7; a possible D gene is TRBD1 (6 bases). The chain's CDR3 is CASSYSSTGSSYEQYF. As DNA, the CDR3 is TGTGCCAGCAGTTACTCATCCACAGGGAGCTCCTACGAGCAGTACTTC.